This TCR beta chain was identified in a study of blood T cell repertoires in COVID-19. Study in general: T cells, B-cell-depleted T cells, or PBMCs supplied cDNA or gDNA.

In the source study's methods: Reference gene primer amplification in the assay estimated nucleated cell counts. The assay was immunoSEQ multiplex PCR, and TCRdb's table has in-frame clones only and misses some. The D gene and trimming were derived from the DNA, and the V and J assignments and clone size from that table. The data show some 110,000 clones, roughly 84% seen once. The CDR3 is 15 amino acids. The participants were between about 18 and 90 years old and came from some 23 US areas. Participants' reported clinical history set cohort assignment. The gene calls are TRBV7-5 and TRBJ1-2; the tabulated D call, TRBD1, remains unverified against the DNA. TRBV7-5 is tagged as a pseudogene. The sequencing input was PBMCs or T cells enriched from blood (not recorded which). This TCR came from a woman in her thirties who had recovered from COVID-19. For the CDR3, the DNA is TGTGTCAGAAGCCCAGAAGCCGGACGGACAGATGGCTACACCTTC. As protein: CVRSPEAGRTDGYTF.